This T cell receptor beta chain was captured in a study of blood T cell repertoires in COVID-19. Cohort assignment relied on participant-reported clinical history. Symptom resolution, clearance, or two negative PCRs marked donors in Cohort 3 as recovered. The CDR3 has 16 residues. Trimming removed 3 bases at V and 1 base at J, with 16 bases between. The germline gives CDR1 SGHKS, CDR2 YYEKEE (reference sequence). TCRdb keeps only in-frame clones here, not all; method: immunoSEQ multiplex PCR. The data contain roughly 220,000 clones, 84% of them seen just once; the ten biggest clones take up approximately 6.8%.

The sequencing input was PBMCs or T cells enriched from blood (not recorded which). This chain connects TRBV5-5 to TRBJ1-1, with D maybe TRBD1 (5 bases). The receptor was isolated from a woman between 40 and 55 years old who had recovered from COVID-19. CDR3 bases: TGTGCCAGCAGCTCGGCCGGGACTACGGGGAACACTGAAGCTTTCTTT. The encoded protein is CASSSAGTTGNTEAFF.